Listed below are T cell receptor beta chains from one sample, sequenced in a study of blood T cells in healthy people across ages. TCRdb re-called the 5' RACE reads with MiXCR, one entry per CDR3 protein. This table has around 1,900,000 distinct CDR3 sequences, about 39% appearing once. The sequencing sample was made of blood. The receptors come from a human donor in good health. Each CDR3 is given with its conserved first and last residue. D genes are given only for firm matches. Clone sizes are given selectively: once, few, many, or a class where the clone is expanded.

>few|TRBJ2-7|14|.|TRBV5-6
TGTGCCAGCAGCTTGTTGGGGCAGATCTACGAGCAGTACTTC
CASSLLGQIYEQYF
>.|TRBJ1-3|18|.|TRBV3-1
TGTGCCGGCAGCCAAGATCAACTGGGGGTACTAGATGGAAACACCATATATTTT
CAGSQDQLGVLDGNTIYF
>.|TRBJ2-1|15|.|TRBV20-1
TGCAGTGCTAGAGATTTTGGCGGGGTGGCCGATGAGCAGTTCTTC
CSARDFGGVADEQFF
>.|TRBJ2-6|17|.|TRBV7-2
TGTGCCAGCAGCTTGCTAGGGGACACCTCTGGGGCCAACGTCCTGACTTTC
CASSLLGDTSGANVLTF
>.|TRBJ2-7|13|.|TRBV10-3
TGTGCCATCAGTGTTGCAGGGGTGAACGAGCAGTACTTC
CAISVAGVNEQYF
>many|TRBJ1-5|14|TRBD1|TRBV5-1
TGTGCCAGCAGTCCTGGGACAGTAAATCAGCCCCAGCATTTT
CASSPGTVNQPQHF
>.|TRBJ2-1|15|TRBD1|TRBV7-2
TGTGCCAGCAGCGCCGGGACAGCCTCCTACAATGAGCAGTTCTTC
CASSAGTASYNEQFF
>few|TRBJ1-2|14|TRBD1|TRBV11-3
TGTGCCAGCAGCTTCCGGGGACAGGGGGCTGGCTACACCTTC
CASSFRGQGAGYTF
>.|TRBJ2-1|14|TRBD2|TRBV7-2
TGTGCCAGCAGCCATAGCGGGGACTTCAATGAGCAGTTCTTC
CASSHSGDFNEQFF
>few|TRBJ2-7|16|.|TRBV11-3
TGTGCCAGCAGCTTAGAGTCGGCTCCGACGACCTACGAGCAGTACTTC
CASSLESAPTTYEQYF
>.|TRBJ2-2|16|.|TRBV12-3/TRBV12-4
TGTGCCAGCAGTTTAACCCCGCGAGAATACACCGGGGAGCTGTTTTTT
CASSLTPREYTGELFF
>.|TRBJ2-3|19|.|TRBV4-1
TGCGCCAGCAGCCAAGAAGGTGCTAGTGGGGCTGCAGGAGCAGATACGCAGTATTTT
CASSQEGASGAAGADTQYF
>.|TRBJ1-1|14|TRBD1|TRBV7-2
TGTGCCAGCAGCTCAGATGGACAGGCCAAAGAAGCTTTCTTT
CASSSDGQAKEAFF
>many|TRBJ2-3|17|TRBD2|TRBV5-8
TGTGCCAGCAGCTTGGCGTTGGCGGGGGGACTCACAGATACGCAGTATTTT
CASSLALAGGLTDTQYF
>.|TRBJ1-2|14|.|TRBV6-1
TGTGCCAGTAATGCCCCGAAATTTGGCTATGGCTACACCTTC
CASNAPKFGYGYTF
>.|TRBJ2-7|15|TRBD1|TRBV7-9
TGTGCCAGCAGCGGGTGGACAGGGGAATTCTACGAGCAGTACTTC
CASSGWTGEFYEQYF
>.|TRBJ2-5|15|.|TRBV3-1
TGTGCCAGCAGCCAAGATACAGGACCGCAAGAGACCCAGTACTTC
CASSQDTGPQETQYF
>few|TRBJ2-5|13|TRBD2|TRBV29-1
TGCAGCGTAAAAGCGGGGGGACAAGAGACCCAGTACTTC
CSVKAGGQETQYF